This T cell receptor (beta chain) appears in the sequencing data of a study of cytomegalovirus exposure and HLA in healthy donors (dated by TCRdb to about 2017). As for the study more broadly: In an earlier analysis of some 550 of the donors, roughly 300 Gb of sequence data and approximately 120 million unique TCR beta sequences from 150 million to 200 million T cells were reported. Roughly 300 gigabases of sequencing data and 70 million to 85 million unique TCR sequences were included in an early release covering roughly 600 HLA-typed donors. Of the roughly 410 genotyped donors, less than 85% were placed in the genetic ancestry cluster associated with self-reported Caucasian donors. The study aimed to test whether cataloging public T cell receptors could reveal signatures of past pathogen exposure. Using immunosequencing, the study profiled T cell repertoires from around 670 subjects and related those repertoires to cytomegalovirus serostatus. Besides the first cohort of 666 subjects, a separate validation cohort made up of 95 to 150 different subjects was used. High-throughput TCR immunosequencing, statistical association of individual TCRs with disease status, and machine learning were combined to predict cytomegalovirus infection status. A later analysis re-examined previously published TCR beta repertoires from around 670 donors and added high-resolution HLA genotyping to investigate patterns of TCR occurrence. Rather than using new phenotypic data, the later analysis identified candidate immune exposures from TCR beta sequences and from how often those sequences occurred across donors. An earlier analysis of roughly 600 of the donors used high-throughput TCR beta sequencing to judge whether each TCR beta V gene segment behaved as functional or pseudogenic. Donor age, sex, ethnicity and CMV serostatus were collected together with the repertoire data. A later genetic analysis took genome-wide SNP genotypes for about 65% of the 666 donors and used that subset as a discovery cohort. Every repertoire in the discovery cohort had been generated on one and the same sequencing platform. Class I and class II HLA loci were covered by the typing at four-digit resolution. The number of typed donors differed by locus: about 629-640 for A, B, C, DRB1 and DQB1; 500 to 550 for DQA1; 606 for DPA1; and about 470 for DPB1. Because of strong linkage in the cohort, roughly 5 DR-DQ haplotypes were treated as single units for association and clustering. Among 350 to 400 genotyped donors of the cohort, an average of roughly 240,000 unique TCR beta nucleotide sequences were sequenced per donor, roughly a sixth of them non-productive.

The cohort comprised 666 healthy bone marrow donors. Cohort members were all nominally healthy when sampled, although unrecorded immune exposures were likely present. The donor was CMV seronegative and belonged to the group of 352 seronegative cohort members. A peripheral blood sample was collected from each donor, and TCR beta sequencing was performed on peripheral blood mononuclear cells. Genomic DNA extraction from the blood cell samples was performed with the Qiagen DNeasy Blood Extraction Kit. The library came from the immunoSEQ multiplex PCR assay. For the multiplex PCR, a mixture combining 60 forward primers for TCR Vbeta segments and 13 reverse primers for TCR Jbeta segments was used. Amplification of the CDR3 region of rearranged TCR beta genes was performed with a multiplex PCR assay on genomic DNA. The Illumina HiSeq System was used to sequence the amplified TCR beta libraries as 87-base-pair reads. The authors' pipeline ran thus. A later analysis counted about 80 million unique TCR beta chains across the 550 to 700 repertoires, and some 12 million of these chains were shared by at least two donors. Raw reads were error-corrected and collapsed into unique sequences with a nearest-neighbor algorithm that merged closely related sequences to remove PCR and sequencing errors. To assign V, D and J gene segments, CDR3 sequences were aligned to IMGT reference sequences. For a sequence to be retained, a match of at least six nucleotides to both a V gene segment and a J gene segment was required. Rearrangements were called productive when the CDR3 lacked stop codons and stayed in frame with V and J; all others were non-productive. CDR3 was defined according to IMGT convention as the region running from the second conserved V-encoded cysteine to the conserved J-encoded phenylalanine. Sequences without an unambiguous match to a single V gene segment were excluded from the earlier analysis of about 640 of the donors. In an earlier analysis of 587 of the donors, a V segment was called functional when productive rearrangements were above 56.7%, and segregating when the standard deviation between donors exceeded 5%. To diagnose cytomegalovirus status from the catalog of TCR beta chain sequences, a statistical classification framework was built. In a later analysis, TCR nucleotide sequences were compared against IMGT/GENE-DB human TR gene sequences so that V and J genes could be assigned. Using the TCRdist pipeline, a later analysis assigned CDR3 sequences along with most-parsimonious VDJ recombination scenarios. A later analysis defined each TCR beta chain by its CDR3 amino acid sequence plus V-gene family, and excluded reads lacking a unique V-gene family. As a way to deal with suspected cross-contamination and a sequencing artifact, a later analysis dropped 592 nucleotide sequences that were highly shared and had low generation probability. For each public chain, a later analysis derived a clonal expansion index from normalized ranks of inferred template counts within each repertoire. Generation probabilities in a later analysis came from a VDJ recombination model fitted to out-of-frame rearrangements, and those results were checked against IGoR. In a later analysis, TCR-TCR, TCR-HLA and TCR-CMV co-occurrence was scored with hypergeometric tests, and a repertoire-size bias correction was applied to TCR pairs. To estimate false discovery rates, a later analysis permuted the HLA or CMV assignments 20 times. In a later analysis, co-occurring TCRs were grouped with DBSCAN, and TCRdist sequence similarity was added when clustering was performed within HLA-allele-positive subsets. Repertoires with fewer than 30,000 or more than 120,000 public chains, plus five repertoires with anomalous nucleotide sharing, were excluded from co-occurrence clustering. TCRdb retrieved this table from immuneACCESS and kept in-frame rearrangements only. Not all clones are present; in checked studies, unresolved V genes account for under half, and no reason is known for the remainder. For V, J and clone size, that table is used; D and trimming come from the DNA. The sample contains 150,000 or so clones, around 74% of them found a single time. The ten largest clones take up less than 3.5% of the sample.

Compared with germline, V lacks 6 bases and J lacks 6 bases; bases without a gene match: 9. CDR1 and CDR2, looked up from the germline V gene, are SQVTM and ANQGSEA. From cysteine to phenylalanine, the CDR3 is 13 amino acids long. Of all the DNA, just the CDR3 is kept, 39 bases in frame from base 1. The research as a whole found: HLA typing was unavailable for some donors at each locus, so association tests used only the typed subset. The 87-base-pair reads could not distinguish some IMGT-functional V segments, including TRBV6-2 and TRBV6-3, so those segments were excluded. A further reported finding was that TCR beta sequences accurately predicted the HLA-A and HLA-B alleles for most subjects in the first cohort. A cluster of highly shared sequence variants was judged likely to be a technical artifact of the sequencing pipeline. Across donors, most TCR sequences were observed very rarely, whereas some public TCRs were present in many individuals. In a later analysis, HLA-associated TCR beta chains showed more clonal expansion and lower generation probabilities than non-associated chains that were equally common. This cohort had only TCR beta chains sequenced, and the lack of alpha or paired-chain data limited which features could be detected. In a later analysis, TCR association rates were found to vary across HLA loci, with the most associated TCRs seen for DRB1 alleles and the fewest for HLA-C alleles. The presence/absence analyses assumed that sequencing depth was roughly uniform across donors, and that assumption may not be true. Correlated functional status among segregating V segments might reflect linkage disequilibrium, but an unknown experimental factor could not be ruled out. Cytomegalovirus status was reported to be diagnosed by the classifier with high specificity and sensitivity in both the original and validation cohorts. In a later analysis, most CMV-associated TCR beta chains were found to appear HLA-restricted, with HLA associations seemingly driven largely by CMV exposure. Because counts were too low, fewer than 20 rarely observed V segments, including chromosome 9 orphons, were excluded from the earlier analysis of under 650 of the donors. An earlier analysis of 587 of the donors showed that most TCR beta V segments appeared in productive rearrangements either about 87% or about 30% of the time, which broadly matched IMGT annotations. The study listed approximately 150 TCR beta chains as associated with cytomegalovirus. A later analysis associated about 17,000 TCR beta sequences with specific HLA alleles at a false discovery rate of 0.05. A few of the identified cytomegalovirus-associated TCR beta chains were confirmed in vitro to be specific for cytomegalovirus antigens. CMV serostatus was the only immune exposure information available for the cohort. Assigning TCR associations to individual alleles was difficult when HLA alleles, especially DR and DQ, strongly co-occurred. The authors suggested that the approach could potentially be extended to other disease states and immunological phenotypes. An association between a missense DCLRE1C variant and V-gene and J-gene trimming of TCR beta chains was found in a later genetic analysis and replicated in an independent cohort. According to a later genetic analysis, donors in an Asian-associated ancestry cluster had fewer N-insertions in productive TCRs than the roughly 670-donor mean. In a later analysis, several top co-occurrence clusters were reported to appear linked to parvovirus B19, influenza, CMV and Epstein-Barr virus.

Comments on this clone: It lacks a known antigen. Qualities for individual bases were not recorded, and no much larger clone is one base off.

Sequenced sample: PBMCs. The chain joins TRBV29-1 to TRBJ2-5; TRBD2 aligns with 8 central bases. This TCR derives from a man aged 18 to 30 in good health and CMV-seronegative. The CDR3 corresponds to CSVRVAGRQTQYF. The bases read TGCAGCGTCCGAGTAGCGGGGAGGCAGACCCAGTACTTC. With all but the CDR3 taken from the reference TRBV29-1 and TRBJ2-5 genes, the full variable domain is: SAVISQKPSRDICQRGTSLTIQCQVDSQVTMMFWYRQQPGQSLTLIATANQGSEATYESGFVIDKFPISRPNLTFSTLTVSNMSPEDSSIYLCSVRVAGRQTQYFGPGTRLLVL.